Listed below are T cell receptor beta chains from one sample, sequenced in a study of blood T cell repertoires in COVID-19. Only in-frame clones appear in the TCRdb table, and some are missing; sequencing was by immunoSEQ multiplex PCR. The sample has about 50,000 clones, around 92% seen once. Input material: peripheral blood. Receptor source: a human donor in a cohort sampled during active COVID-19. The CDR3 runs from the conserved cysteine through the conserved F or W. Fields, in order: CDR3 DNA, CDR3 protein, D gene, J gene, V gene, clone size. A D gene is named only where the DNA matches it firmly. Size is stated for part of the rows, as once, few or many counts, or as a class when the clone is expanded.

TGTGCCAGTAGTTCGATCCGGGACAGGGGGCGTGAAACCCAAAGAGATACGCAGTATTTT CASSSIRDRGRETQRDTQYF TRBD1 TRBJ2-3 TRBV19 NA
TGTGCCACCAGTGATTTGCTGCCGACACGGGGGGAGTTCTTC CATSDLLPTRGEFF TRBD2 TRBJ2-1 TRBV24-1 NA
TGTGCCAGCAGCTTTGGGATGAAGGGACAGGTACGAATTAGGTCCTACAATGAGCAGTTCTTC CASSFGMKGQVRIRSYNEQFF TRBD1 TRBJ2-1 TRBV7-3 NA
TGTGCCAGCAGCCCACAGAACACCGGGGAGCTGTTTTTT CASSPQNTGELFF NA TRBJ2-2 TRBV9 NA
TGTGCCATCAGTGATCCTACTATCTACGAGCAGTACTTC CAISDPTIYEQYF NA TRBJ2-7 TRBV10-3 NA
TGTGCCAGCAGCCCGTACCCCCGGGGGGCGGCGGATACGCAGTATTTT CASSPYPRGAADTQYF NA TRBJ2-3 TRBV7-2 NA
TGTGCCAGCAGCTCTAGCGGGGTGGGAGATACGCAGTATTTT CASSSSGVGDTQYF TRBD2 TRBJ2-3 TRBV11-3 NA
TGTGCCAGCAGCTTGGCTCTAGCGAGGGCGGGGGAGACCCAGTACTTC CASSLALARAGETQYF NA TRBJ2-5 TRBV5-6 NA
TGTGCCAGCAGGTCCCGGGACAGGGCTCCCGAGCAGTACTTC CASRSRDRAPEQYF TRBD1 TRBJ2-7 TRBV13 NA
TGTGCCAGCAGCTTGATGGGAGGGAAAGAGACCCAGTACTTC CASSLMGGKETQYF TRBD2 TRBJ2-5 TRBV7-2 medium-sized
TGTGCCAGCAACCGACAGGGCATGAACACTGAAGCTTTCTTT CASNRQGMNTEAFF TRBD1 TRBJ1-1 TRBV27 NA
TGTGCCAGCAGCCAAGGGATAGCGGGGGCAGGTAGGTCCTACAATGAGCAGTTCTTC CASSQGIAGAGRSYNEQFF TRBD2 TRBJ2-1 TRBV3-1/TRBV3-2 NA
TGTGCCAGCAGCCAAGATCGTGGGGGGGGCACAGATACGCAGTATTTT CASSQDRGGGTDTQYF TRBD2 TRBJ2-3 TRBV4-2 NA
TGTGCTAGTAGTCGGTTGCTGAACATTCAGTACTTC CASSRLLNIQYF NA TRBJ2-4 TRBV12-5 NA